The source of this TCR beta chain is a study of T cells in Graves' hyperthyroidism and ophthalmopathy. Researchers amplified the TCR beta CDR3 regions from RNA transcripts. In the first-round RT-PCR of the TCR CDR3, the HTBI primer set was used. TCRdb re-analysed the multiplex PCR reads in MiXCR, keeping a single row per CDR3 protein. The sample lists 400,000 to 550,000 distinct CDR3 sequences; roughly 25% were seen once. A word on this clonotype: The antigen is not known. One end of the junction does not line up with germline, which may come from a read error.

Fresh 10 ml peripheral blood yielded PBMCs. Germline V gives CDR1 DFQATT, CDR2 SNEGSKA (reference sequence). The CDR3 has 17 residues. Study results and limitations: Appearing also in blood were most of the thyroid clonotypes expanded above 0.001.

The sequence was collected from a woman under 40 with Graves' ophthalmopathy. The sequenced sample consisted of blood. The chain carries TRBV20-1 and TRBJ2-4; D is perhaps TRBD2 (6 bases). CDR3 loop: CSALDWEEYLAKNIKYF. DNA for the CDR3: TGCAGTGCTCTCGACTGGGAGGAATATCTAGCCAAAAACATTAAGTACTTC.